Sequencing of this T cell receptor (beta chain) was carried out in a study of T cells in localized non-small cell lung cancer. Some clones are missing from TCRdb's copy, which holds only in-frame ones; the method was immunoSEQ multiplex PCR. This sample has 20,000 to 30,000 clones, with about 90% found just once. About this clone: The antigen remains unidentified.

Study-wide points: Sequencing involved a lone tumor region, leaving heterogeneity possible. Median detection of top 100 tumor clones in adjacent lung was 57 clones. Uninvolved adjacent lung had higher T cell clonality than tumor and all other tissues.

Sequencing was performed on peripheral blood, taken before any cancer treatment. The sequence came from a woman aged 40-69 years with stage I lung adenocarcinoma.

The DNA of the CDR3 is TGTGCCAGCAGCCCGAGACAGGGGGCGCGGTCTTTCGCTGAAGCTTTCTTT. Translation: CASSPRQGARSFAEAFF. The chain recombines TRBV9 with TRBJ1-1; TRBD1 matches 10 bases. The ends lost 4 bases at V and 6 bases at J; junction bases unmatched: 15. The CDR3 length is 17 residues. In germline, CDR1 is SGDLS, CDR2 YYNGEE.